Below are 19 T cell receptor beta chains sequenced from a single sample in a study of control samples from healthy donors and cancer patients. Profiled with immunoSEQ multiplex PCR; TCRdb holds only in-frame clones, not every one. The table records some 100,000 clones, roughly 87% of them present only once. The sequenced material came from blood. These receptors came from a woman aged 45 to 65 in good health.

This chain uses TRBV6-5 with TRBJ2-7, with D maybe TRBD1 (5 bases). Germline V gene lookup returns CDR1 MNHEY and CDR2 SVGAGI. V dropped 8 bases and J dropped 3 bases, with 14 bases sitting between them. This CDR3 is 13 amino acids long. The CDR3 protein is CASDAGQYYEQYV. DNA for the CDR3: TGTGCCAGCGATGCAGGACAATACTACGAGCAGTACGTC.

The chain links TRBV19 to TRBJ2-7; D is ambiguous. V was clipped by 6 bases and J by 9 bases, with 6 bases between them. The germline gives CDR1 LNHDA, CDR2 SQIVND (reference sequence). The CDR3 covers 9 residues. The CDR3 DNA is TGTGCCAGTAGGGACGGGCAGTACTTC. It specifies CASRDGQYF.

This chain joins TRBV30 and TRBJ1-4; weak D call: TRBD1 (5 bases). CDR3 size: 13 residues. V lost 7 bases and J 2 bases, leaving 11 bases between the germline ends. Per germline, CDR1 GTSNPN and CDR2 SVGIG (reference sequence). The DNA of the CDR3 is TGTGCCTCCATACGGGGGACTAATGAAAAACTGTTTTTT. This translates into CASIRGTNEKLFF.

The rearrangement uses TRBV29-1 and TRBJ1-6; 9 positions agree with TRBD1. Germline values: CDR1 SQVTM, CDR2 ANQGSEA. The CDR3 is 14 amino acids. The junction had 9 bases not matched to a gene; V was cut back by 5 bases and J by 10 bases. CDR3 region: CSVSLTGGESPLHF. The DNA of the CDR3 is TGCAGCGTTAGTTTGACAGGGGGAGAATCACCCCTCCACTTT. The entire variable domain, with the rest obtained from reference TRBV29-1 and TRBJ1-6, is as follows: SAVISQKPSRDICQRGTSLTIQCQVDSQVTMMFWYRQQPGQSLTLIATANQGSEATYESGFVIDKFPISRPNLTFSTLTVSNMSPEDSSIYLCSVSLTGGESPLHFGNGTRLTVT.

The J gene is TRBJ1-2, the V gene TRBV6-6; D ambiguous. Germline values: CDR1 MNHNY, CDR2 SVGAGI (reference sequence). There are 11 residues in the CDR3. Trimming removed 2 bases from V and 8 bases from J, with 6 bases in between. CDR3 residues: CASSYEGGYTF. The CDR3 DNA reads TGTGCCAGCAGTTACGAAGGGGGCTACACCTTC.

The DNA for the CDR3 is TGTGCCAGCAGCAACCGAGGGCAGGGAAGATTTCCCGGGGAGCTGTTTTTT. Protein sequence: CASSNRGQGRFPGELFF. The genes are TRBV21-1 and TRBJ2-2. TRBV21-1 is labeled a pseudogene. The length of the CDR3 is 17 residues.

The rearrangement links TRBV29-1 to TRBJ1-4, with D possibly being TRBD1 (5 bases). V was trimmed by 6 bases and J by 7 bases, leaving 12 bases between them. CDR1 and CDR2 from the germline V gene are SQVTM and ANQGSEA. The CDR3 is made up of 12 amino acids. As DNA, the CDR3 is TGCAGCGTCCGGGACGAGGGTGAAAAACTGTTTTTT. Its translation: CSVRDEGEKLFF. Supplemented by reference TRBV29-1 and TRBJ1-4, the full variable domain reads SAVISQKPSRDICQRGTSLTIQCQVDSQVTMMFWYRQQPGQSLTLIATANQGSEATYESGFVIDKFPISRPNLTFSTLTVSNMSPEDSSIYLCSVRDEGEKLFFGSGTQLSVL.

This rearrangement joins TRBV12-3 or TRBV12-4 to TRBJ1-2; D gene unclear. The CDR3 loop spans 11 amino acids. Trimming removed 8 bases from V and 4 bases from J, with 8 bases in between. The CDR3: CASGQAYGYTF. The CDR3 nucleotides read TGTGCCAGCGGCCAGGCCTATGGCTACACCTTC.

This clone was seen a handful of times. This chain links TRBV7-9 with TRBJ2-1; 8 nucleotides agree with TRBD1. Germline-derived CDR1 and CDR2 are SEHNR and FQNEAQ (reference sequence). V was clipped by 4 bases and J by 7 bases; unmatched bases: 9. The CDR3 contains 15 residues. The CDR3 coding sequence is TGTGCCAGCAGCTGGATGACAGGGGCGAGGAATGAGCAGTTCTTC. Protein: CASSWMTGARNEQFF.

The genes are TRBV5-6 and TRBJ2-5; TRBD2 matches 12 bases. With V trimmed by 4 bases and J by 0 bases, 7 bases remained unmatched. The CDR3 runs 17 residues. Germline lookup yields CDR1 SGHDT and CDR2 YYEEEE. The CDR3 reads CASSLGLAGPYQETQYF. The CDR3 DNA is TGTGCCAGCAGCCTGGGACTAGCGGGCCCGTACCAAGAGACCCAGTACTTC.

The CDR3 DNA is TGTGCCAGCAGCATAAGCGGGTCGGGGGAGACCCAGTACTTC. Protein sequence: CASSISGSGETQYF. The V and J genes are TRBV11-1 and TRBJ2-5, with D possibly being TRBD2 (6 bases). V lost 5 bases and J lost 5, with 15 bases in between. The CDR3 extends over 14 amino acids. From germline, CDR1 is SGHAT and CDR2 FQDESV (reference sequence).

The rearrangement links TRBV5-8 to TRBJ2-5; weak D call: TRBD2 (6 bases). V lost 0 bases and J 1 base, leaving 7 bases between the germline ends. This CDR3 comprises 14 residues. The germline gives CDR1 SGHTS, CDR2 YDEGEE. CDR3 DNA: TGTGCCAGCAGCTTGGGCGGGACCCAAGAGACCCAGTACTTC. It specifies CASSLGGTQETQYF.

V usage is TRBV30 and J usage is TRBJ2-3; TRBD1 matches at 8 bases. The CDR3 covers 14 residues. CDR1 and CDR2 (germline): GTSNPN, SVGIG (reference sequence). The V segment lost 2 bases and the J segment 1 base; nucleotides outside the gene matches: 2. CDR3 amino acids: CAWSPDRGTDTQYF. CDR3 nucleotide sequence: TGTGCCTGGAGTCCGGACAGGGGCACAGATACGCAGTATTTT.

V usage is TRBV7-9 and J usage is TRBJ2-3, with TRBD2 matching 8 bases. The V gene's germline CDR1 is SEHNR and CDR2 FQNEAQ (reference sequence). The CDR3 is 14 residues long. V lost 5 bases, J lost 5 bases, and 6 bases stayed unmatched. DNA for the CDR3: TGTGCCAGCAGCCCCGGGGGGGCCCAAGATACGCAGTATTTT. Translation: CASSPGGAQDTQYF. Combining the CDR3 with reference TRBV7-9 and TRBJ2-3 gives the whole variable domain DTGVSQNPRHKITKRGQNVTFRCDPISEHNRLYWYRQTLGQGPEFLTYFQNEAQLEKSRLLSDRFSAERPKGSFSTLEIQRTEQGDSAMYLCASSPGGAQDTQYFGPGTRLTVL.

This chain links TRBV24-1 with TRBJ2-5, with D tentatively TRBD1 (6 bases). Trimming left V 2 bases short and J 2 bases short, with 11 bases between. CDR1 is KGHDR, CDR2 SFDVKD, per germline. The CDR3 length is 15 residues. DNA of the CDR3: TGTGCCACCAGTGATTCCTACAGGGTACAAGAGACCCAGTACTTC. This translates into CATSDSYRVQETQYF.

V gene TRBV21-1 combines with J gene TRBJ1-1. TRBV21-1 represents a pseudogene. The CDR3 is 16 amino acids. DNA of the CDR3: TGTGCCAGCAGCACAATTCAAGCCGGGCCGAACACTGAAGCTTTCTTT. Its protein product is CASSTIQAGPNTEAFF.

The gene calls are TRBV7-2 and TRBJ2-1; D is unclear. Trimming took 6 bases from V and 7 from J, leaving 13 bases between them. The CDR3 has 13 amino acids. Looked up from germline, CDR1 is SGHTA and CDR2 is FQGNSA. CDR3 region: CASSFWEGNEQFF. The CDR3 DNA is TGTGCCAGCAGTTTCTGGGAAGGGAATGAGCAGTTCTTC.

This rearrangement joins TRBV15 to TRBJ1-4; a weak D match, TRBD1 (6 bases). There are 17 residues in the CDR3. V gave up 0 bases and J gave up 6 bases, with 17 bases separating them. Germline V gene data show CDR1 as LNHNV and CDR2 as YYDKDF (reference sequence). The CDR3 reads CATSRDERGSGDEKLFF. The CDR3 nucleotides are TGTGCCACCAGCAGAGATGAGAGGGGGAGTGGGGATGAAAAACTGTTTTTT.

The rearrangement uses TRBV6-2 or TRBV6-3 and TRBJ2-2; D ambiguous. CDR3 size: 13 residues. Germline V gives CDR1 MNHEY, CDR2 SVGEGT. The ends were cut back, 0 bases at V and 5 bases at J, with 4 bases in the middle. CDR3 amino acids: CASSYSETGELFF. The CDR3 DNA follows: TGTGCCAGCAGTTACTCGGAGACCGGGGAGCTGTTTTTT.